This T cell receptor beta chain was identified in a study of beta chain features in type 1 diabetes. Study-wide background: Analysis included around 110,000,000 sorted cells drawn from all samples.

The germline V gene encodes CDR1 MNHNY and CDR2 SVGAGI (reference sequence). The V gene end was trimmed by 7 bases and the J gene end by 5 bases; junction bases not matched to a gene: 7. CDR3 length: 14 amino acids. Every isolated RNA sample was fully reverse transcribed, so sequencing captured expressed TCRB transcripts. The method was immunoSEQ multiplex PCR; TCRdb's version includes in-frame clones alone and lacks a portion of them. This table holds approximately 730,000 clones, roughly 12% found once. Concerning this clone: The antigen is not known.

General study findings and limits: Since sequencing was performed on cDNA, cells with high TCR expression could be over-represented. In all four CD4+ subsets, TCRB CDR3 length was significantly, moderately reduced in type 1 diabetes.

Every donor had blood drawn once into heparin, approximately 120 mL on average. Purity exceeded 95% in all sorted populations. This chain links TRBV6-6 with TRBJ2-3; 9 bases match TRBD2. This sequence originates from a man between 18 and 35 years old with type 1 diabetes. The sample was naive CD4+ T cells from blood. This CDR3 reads CASMQRGAIDTQYF. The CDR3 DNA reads TGTGCCAGCATGCAGCGGGGGGCCATAGATACGCAGTATTTT.